A single sample is the source of the 7 T cell receptor beta chains below, sequenced in a study of T cells in Graves' hyperthyroidism and ophthalmopathy (dated by TCRdb to between 2018 and 2020). The method behind the library was multiplex PCR. Sequencer: Illumina HiSeq 2000. The TCR beta CDR3 regions were amplified from the RNA transcripts. The first round of RT-PCR for the TCR CDR3 was performed with the HTBI primer set and the Qiagen OneStep RT-PCR kit. TCRdb reworked the public reads: Q25 trimming with fastp, MiXCR clone assembly, productive beta chains retained. Identical CDR3 proteins give one entry, which carries the most common genes and DNA. A total of 550,000 to 650,000 distinct CDR3 sequences appear in this sample, around 14% of them only once. The ten largest clones take up roughly 6.2% of the sample. The sequenced material came from blood. Receptor source: a young woman with Graves' hyperthyroidism that later progressed to Graves' ophthalmopathy.

The genes are TRBV11-2 and TRBJ2-7; 9 bases are shared with TRBD2. Germline V CDR1 and CDR2: SGHAT, FQNNGV. The length of the CDR3 is 17 residues. J was trimmed by 0 bases and V by 3 bases; bases with no gene match: 9. For the CDR3, the DNA is TGTGCCAGCAGCTTTAAGGAGACTAGCGGTTACTCCTACGAGCAGTACTTC. Protein sequence: CASSFKETSGYSYEQYF.

The chain carries TRBV2 and TRBJ2-7; 10 nucleotides agree with TRBD1. The V gene's germline CDR1 is SNHLY and CDR2 FYNNEI. There are 14 residues in the CDR3. V lost 7 bases to trimming and J lost 2 bases; unmatched junction nucleotides: 5. CDR3: CASIRQGAAYEQYF. CDR3 nucleotide sequence: TGTGCCAGCATTAGACAGGGGGCTGCCTACGAGCAGTACTTC.

In its sample, this clonotype was seen many times. The chain is built from TRBV30 and TRBJ2-1, with 13 positions matching TRBD2. This CDR3 comprises 15 residues. Germline-derived CDR1 and CDR2 are GTSNPN and SVGIG (reference sequence). V lost 0 bases to trimming and J lost 7 bases; unmatched junction nucleotides: 3. CDR3 residues: CAWSVELAGGNEQFF. The CDR3 DNA reads TGTGCCTGGAGTGTAGAACTAGCGGGAGGGAATGAGCAGTTCTTC.

The chain combines TRBV12-3 or TRBV12-4 with TRBJ1-4, with D tentatively TRBD1 (5 bases). V was shortened by 6 bases and J by 0 bases, with 14 bases between the two germline ends. The CDR3 contains 16 residues. The CDR3 region has the DNA TGTGCCAGCAGCCCGAATACAGGAGCAACTAATGAAAAACTGTTTTTT. This encodes CASSPNTGATNEKLFF.

This clonotype showed up many times. This chain links TRBV30 with TRBJ2-7; D may be TRBD1 or TRBD2 (5 bases each). From germline, CDR1 is GTSNPN and CDR2 SVGIG (reference sequence). The V gene lost 6 bases and the J gene lost 5 bases, with 20 bases spanning the gap. This CDR3 is built from 14 residues. DNA for the CDR3: TGTGCCTGTTCTGGGGGTTTCGGAACGGACGAGCAGTACTTC. Encoded protein: CACSGGFGTDEQYF.

Many counts were recorded for this clonotype. The J gene is TRBJ2-7, the V gene TRBV12-3 or TRBV12-4, with unresolved D. The CDR3 loop spans 13 amino acids. Deletions cut 8 bases from V and 5 bases from J, with 16 bases between. The CDR3 protein is CASSGQVGNEQYF. In DNA form, the CDR3 reads TGTGCCAGCTCCGGGCAGGTCGGAAACGAGCAGTACTTC.

In its sample, this clonotype was seen many times. This chain connects TRBV30 to TRBJ2-2; D is possibly TRBD2 (6 bases). CDR3 length: 15 amino acids. CDR1 is GTSNPN and CDR2 is SVGIG in the germline V gene (reference sequence). V lost 1 base and J lost 0, with 9 bases in between. CDR3 region: CAWSGIAANTGELFF. The CDR3 DNA reads as TGTGCCTGGAGTGGAATAGCGGCGAACACCGGGGAGCTGTTTTTT.